This T cell receptor beta chain stems from a study of monozygotic twins with cystic fibrosis. In regard to this clone: Its specificity is not known.

Study observations and caveats: Low clonality (median roughly 0.0095) suggested a mostly naive repertoire.

The data were produced by immunoSEQ multiplex PCR, yet TCRdb's version contains in-frame clones alone and is incomplete. The sample has 20,000 to 30,000 clones, about nine tenths seen once. CDR3 length: 14 residues. Per the germline V gene, CDR1 is SEHNR and CDR2 is FQNEAQ (reference sequence). Trimming stripped 1 base from V and 7 bases from J, with 13 bases between. This receptor was identified in a girl under 10 years old with cystic fibrosis. V gene TRBV7-9 combines with J gene TRBJ1-2; D is undetermined. Sequenced input: blood. CDR3 loop: CASSLGATVRGYTF. The DNA of the CDR3 is TGTGCCAGCAGCTTAGGTGCCACGGTCCGTGGCTACACCTTC.